The rows below give T cell receptor beta chains drawn from one sample of a study of cytomegalovirus exposure and HLA in healthy donors. The table came from immunoSEQ multiplex PCR; TCRdb's copy has only in-frame clones and leaves some out. Altogether some 200,000 clones are present, over 70% being singletons, with the ten largest covering 3.5% to 4%. Sequencing was done on a sample of PBMCs. The receptors stem from a man in his fifties or sixties in good health and CMV-seronegative. CDR3s include the opening cysteine and the closing phenylalanine or tryptophan.

j_call v_call cdr3_length cdr3_aa
TRBJ2-5 TRBV5-1 15 CASSQGQGDQETQYF
TRBJ2-5 TRBV2 14 CASSESRGQETQYF
TRBJ1-5 TRBV5-6 15 CASSLASAGGQPQHF
TRBJ2-3 TRBV19 16 CASKAKDFPSTDTQYF
TRBJ1-2 TRBV4-1 15 CASSRAGGINYGYTF
TRBJ2-2 TRBV27 14 CASSLSGTAGELFF
TRBJ2-3 TRBV12-5 14 CASGSPFGGDTQYF
TRBJ1-2 TRBV7-9 15 CASSLAAPPDYGYTF
TRBJ2-5 TRBV5-1 16 CAGSSGGNRGSETQYF
TRBJ2-7 TRBV5-5 14 CASSPDRDSYEQYF
TRBJ1-5 TRBV18 18 CASSPKRKGQGGDQPQHF